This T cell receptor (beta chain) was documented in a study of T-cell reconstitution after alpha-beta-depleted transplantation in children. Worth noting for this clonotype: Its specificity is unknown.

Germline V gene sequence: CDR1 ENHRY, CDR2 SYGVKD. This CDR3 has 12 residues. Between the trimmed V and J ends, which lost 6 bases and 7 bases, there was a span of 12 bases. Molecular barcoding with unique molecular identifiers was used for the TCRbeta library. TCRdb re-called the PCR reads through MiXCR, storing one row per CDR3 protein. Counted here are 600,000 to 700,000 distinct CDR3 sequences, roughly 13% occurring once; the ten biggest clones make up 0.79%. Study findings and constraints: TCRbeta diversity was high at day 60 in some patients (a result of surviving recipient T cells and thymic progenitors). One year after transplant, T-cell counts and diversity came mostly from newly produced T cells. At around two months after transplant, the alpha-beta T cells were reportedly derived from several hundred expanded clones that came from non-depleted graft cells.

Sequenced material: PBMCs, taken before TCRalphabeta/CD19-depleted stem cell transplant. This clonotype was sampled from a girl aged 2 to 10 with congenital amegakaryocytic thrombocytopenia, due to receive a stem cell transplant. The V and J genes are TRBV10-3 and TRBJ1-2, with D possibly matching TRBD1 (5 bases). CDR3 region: CAISQGGSGYTF. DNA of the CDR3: TGTGCCATCAGCCAGGGCGGGAGTGGCTACACCTTC.